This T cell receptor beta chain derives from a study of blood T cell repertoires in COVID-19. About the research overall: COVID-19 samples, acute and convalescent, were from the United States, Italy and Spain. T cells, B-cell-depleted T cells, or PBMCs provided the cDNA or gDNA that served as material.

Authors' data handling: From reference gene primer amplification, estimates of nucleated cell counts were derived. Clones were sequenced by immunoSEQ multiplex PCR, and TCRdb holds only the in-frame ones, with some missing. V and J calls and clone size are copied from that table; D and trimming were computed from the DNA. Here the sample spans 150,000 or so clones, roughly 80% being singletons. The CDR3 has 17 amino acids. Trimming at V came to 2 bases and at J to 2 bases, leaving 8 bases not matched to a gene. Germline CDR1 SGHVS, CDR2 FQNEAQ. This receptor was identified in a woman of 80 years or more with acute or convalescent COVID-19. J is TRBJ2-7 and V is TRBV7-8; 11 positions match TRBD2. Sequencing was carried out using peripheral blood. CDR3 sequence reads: CASSLPSGGSLTYEQYF. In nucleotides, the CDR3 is TGTGCCAGCAGCTTACCTAGCGGGGGGTCCCTAACCTACGAGCAGTACTTC.